The present T cell receptor beta chain was sequenced within a study of cytomegalovirus exposure and HLA in healthy donors. Findings of the study overall: Reports described diagnosis of cytomegalovirus status by the classifier as highly specific and sensitive.

This clone was counted ten times or more. The antigen remains undetermined. Both 60 Vbeta primers and 13 Jbeta primers went into the PCR. Measured with immunoSEQ multiplex PCR; TCRdb has only the in-frame clones, and not every one. The profile shows 150,000 to 200,000 clones, around 78% of them singletons. The J segment lost 7 bases and the V segment lost 0 bases, leaving 6 bases of the junction unmatched. The germline V gene encodes CDR1 MNHEY and CDR2 SVGAGI. This CDR3 has 16 amino acids. This TCR derives from a man aged 35 to 55 in good health and CMV-seronegative. The chain employs TRBV6-5 and TRBJ2-1; 10 positions agree with TRBD1. The sequenced sample was PBMCs. Here the CDR3 DNA reads TGTGCCAGCAGTTACTCACCGGACAGGGGGGGAAATGAGCAGTTCTTC. Its protein product is CASSYSPDRGGNEQFF.